This T cell receptor beta chain was obtained from a study of OX40 agonist ivuxolimab in advanced cancers. Study overall: Among those treated, three patients had partial responses, one with hepatocellular carcinoma and two with cutaneous melanoma.

Repertoires were generated with immunoSEQ multiplex PCR, while TCRdb's copy carries only in-frame clones and drops some. The sample holds 15,000 to 20,000 clones, around four fifths seen once. The length of the CDR3 is 17 residues. The V end was cut by 0 bases, the J end by 0 bases, with 11 bases between. Germline CDR1 reads LGHNA; CDR2 reads YSLEER. Autoimmune disease history or systemic immunosuppression meant exclusion. Peripheral blood came from all dose cohorts at three timepoints. This clone has only a few counts. The same CDR3 also results from other DNA sequences found in this sample. The material sequenced was CD4+ or CD8+ T cells sorted from blood, taken in a trial of the OX40 agonist ivuxolimab. The chain joins TRBV4-3 to TRBJ1-4, with D perhaps TRBD1 (5 bases). This receptor was taken from an adult with an advanced solid tumor such as melanoma, head and neck, liver or kidney cancer. The CDR3 DNA follows: TGCGCCAGCAGCCAAGATTACAGGACGGCAACTAATGAAAAACTGTTTTTT. As protein: CASSQDYRTATNEKLFF.